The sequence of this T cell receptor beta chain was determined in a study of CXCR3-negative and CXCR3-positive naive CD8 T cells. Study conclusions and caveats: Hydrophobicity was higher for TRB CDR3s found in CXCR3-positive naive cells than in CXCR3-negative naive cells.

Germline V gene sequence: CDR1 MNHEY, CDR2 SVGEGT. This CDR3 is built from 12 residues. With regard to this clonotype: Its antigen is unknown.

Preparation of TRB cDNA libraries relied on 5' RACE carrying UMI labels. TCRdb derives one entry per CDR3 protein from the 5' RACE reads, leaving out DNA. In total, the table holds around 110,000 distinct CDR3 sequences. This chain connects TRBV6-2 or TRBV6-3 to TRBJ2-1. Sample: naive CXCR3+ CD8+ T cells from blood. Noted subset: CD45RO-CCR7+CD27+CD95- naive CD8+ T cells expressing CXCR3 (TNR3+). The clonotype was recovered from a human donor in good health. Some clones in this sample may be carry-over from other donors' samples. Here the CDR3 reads CASSYTTVQQFF.